The 32 T cell receptor beta chains below come from one sample, sequenced in a study of OX40 agonist ivuxolimab in advanced cancers. Assay used: immunoSEQ multiplex PCR; TCRdb lists only in-frame clones, some missing. The sample holds tens of thousands of clones, less than 90% seen once. The specimen comprised CD4+ or CD8+ T cells sorted from blood, sampled in a trial of the OX40 agonist ivuxolimab. These receptors came from an adult with an advanced solid tumor such as melanoma, head and neck, liver or kidney cancer.

The gene calls are TRBV29-1 and TRBJ1-2, with D perhaps TRBD1 (6 bases). CDR1 and CDR2 from the germline V gene are SQVTM and ANQGSEA. The V end lost 6 bases, the J end lost 8 bases, and 19 bases lay between the germline ends. This CDR3 region has 13 residues. CDR3 protein: CSVQAVRGWGYTF. In DNA, the CDR3 is TGCAGCGTCCAGGCTGTCAGGGGTTGGGGCTACACCTTC.

The V gene is TRBV5-1, the J gene TRBJ1-3; 7 bases align to TRBD1. The germline V gene encodes CDR1 SGHRS and CDR2 YFSETQ. V was pared by 4 bases and J by 2 bases, with 15 bases of the junction left unmatched. The length of the CDR3 is 18 residues. CDR3 nucleotide sequence: TGCGCCAGCAGCCCAGCGAAGGGGGCGGGAGTGCCTGGAAACACCATATATTTT. This gives the protein CASSPAKGAGVPGNTIYF.

The chain carries TRBV15 and TRBJ2-1, with 9 positions matching TRBD1. Unmatched junction bases numbered 3, after V lost 5 bases and J lost 1 base. In germline, CDR1 is LNHNV, CDR2 YYDKDF (reference sequence). The CDR3 has 15 residues. The CDR3 DNA follows: TGTGCCACCAGCTTCGACAGGGGGTCCTACAATGAGCAGTTCTTC. Translation gives CATSFDRGSYNEQFF. The whole variable domain, filled in from reference TRBV15 and TRBJ2-1, reads DAMVIQNPRYQVTQFGKPVTLSCSQTLNHNVMYWYQQKSSQAPKLLFHYYDKDFNNEADTPDNFQSRRPNTSFCFLDIRSPGLGDTAMYLCATSFDRGSYNEQFFGPGTRLTVL.

The genes are TRBV30 and TRBJ2-7; perhaps TRBD2 as D (6 bases). The germline CDR1 and CDR2 sequences are GTSNPN and SVGIG (reference sequence). The ends were cut back, 2 bases at V and 6 bases at J, with 11 bases in the middle. This CDR3 has 12 amino acids. In DNA, the CDR3 is TGTGCCTGGAGTTTATCGGAGGGCGAGCAGTACTTC. Residues: CAWSLSEGEQYF.

V gene TRBV6-5 combines with J gene TRBJ2-7; D may be TRBD1 (5 bases). V lost 2 bases, J lost 1 base, and 12 bases lay in between. The CDR3 has 15 residues. Germline values: CDR1 MNHEY, CDR2 SVGAGI. CDR3 sequence: CASSYGQGISYEQYV. The CDR3 DNA reads TGTGCCAGCAGTTACGGGCAGGGCATTTCCTACGAGCAGTACGTC.

This chain uses TRBV28 with TRBJ1-2; possibly TRBD1 for D (6 bases). Between the trimmed V and J ends, which lost 8 bases and 4 bases, there was a span of 8 bases. CDR1 and CDR2 (germline): MDHEN, SYDVKM. The CDR3 runs to 11 residues. CDR3 bases: TGTGCCAGCGGGGGCACCTATGGCTACACCTTC. This sequence encodes CASGGTYGYTF.

In this sample, this clone turned up a few times. The chain couples TRBV6-5 to TRBJ1-5, with TRBD1 matching 8 bases. This CDR3 is built from 14 residues. With V trimmed by 5 bases and J by 5 bases, 5 bases remained unmatched. The germline V gene has CDR1 MNHEY and CDR2 SVGAGI. The CDR3 DNA reads as TGTGCCAGCAGTCTGACAGGGGATGATCAGCCCCAGCATTTT. It yields the protein CASSLTGDDQPQHF.

The CDR3: CASSPAGGVGEKLFF. CDR3 in DNA: TGTGCCAGCAGCCCGGCGGGGGGAGTAGGGGAAAAACTGTTTTTT. This sequence joins TRBV7-2 and TRBJ1-4; D is possibly TRBD1 (5 bases). Trimming left V 5 bases short and J 8 bases short, with 18 bases between. The CDR3 is made up of 15 amino acids. CDR1 SGHTA and CDR2 FQGNSA come from the germline V gene.

This clone has more than one count but fewer than ten. Other nucleotide sequences in the sample specify the same CDR3. This sequence joins TRBV18 and TRBJ1-1, with D possibly TRBD1 on 6 matching bases. Germline lookup yields CDR1 KGHSH and CDR2 LQKENI. The CDR3 has 13 residues. Trimming took 9 bases from V and 1 from J, leaving 12 bases between them. The CDR3 DNA reads TGTGCCAGTTCCAGGACAGAGAACACTGAAGCTTTCTTT. Its protein product is CASSRTENTEAFF.

This clone has just a few counts. CDR3 DNA sequence: TGTGCCAGCAGCTTTGCTCCGGGACAGGGGCAGCCCCAGCATTTT. Amino acids: CASSFAPGQGQPQHF. The chain links TRBV11-2 to TRBJ1-5, with 10 nucleotides matching TRBD1. The CDR3 totals 15 residues. V lost 3 bases and J lost 7; bases outside the gene matches: 6. The germline CDR1 and CDR2 sequences are SGHAT and FQNNGV.

The V call is TRBV18, the J call TRBJ2-3; D gene uncertain. The V gene lost 5 bases and the J gene lost 2 bases, with 14 bases spanning the gap. CDR3 length: 15 amino acids. Germline V gene lookup returns CDR1 KGHSH and CDR2 LQKENI. This CDR3 is CASSSVTPNTDTQYF. The DNA of the CDR3 is TGTGCCAGCTCATCGGTGACTCCGAACACAGATACGCAGTATTTT.

This clone has just one count. The chain is built from TRBV5-1 and TRBJ2-5, with TRBD1 matching 7 bases. CDR1 SGHRS and CDR2 YFSETQ come from the germline V gene. The CDR3 has 15 residues. With 1 base clipped from V and 1 base from J, the junction kept 4 bases outside the gene matches. The CDR3 loop reads CASSLSAGGQETQYF. The CDR3 nucleotides are TGCGCCAGCAGCTTGTCGGCAGGGGGCCAAGAGACCCAGTACTTC.

This clone was found a few times. The V and J genes are TRBV5-1 and TRBJ2-5; D tentatively reads TRBD1 or TRBD2 (5 bases each). The CDR3 consists of 16 residues. CDR1 and CDR2 (germline): SGHRS, YFSETQ. V lost 5 bases, J lost 0 bases, and 17 bases lay in between. DNA of the CDR3: TGCGCCAGCAGGGGCGCAGTCGAGGGGTACCAAGAGACCCAGTACTTC. It is translated as CASRGAVEGYQETQYF.

V usage is TRBV18 and J usage is TRBJ2-1, with unresolved D. V dropped 5 bases and J dropped 5 bases, with 4 bases sitting between them. Germline V gene lookup returns CDR1 KGHSH and CDR2 LQKENI. This CDR3 is 11 amino acids long. The chain's CDR3 is CASSSDNEQFF. The CDR3 bases are TGTGCCAGCTCATCAGACAATGAGCAGTTCTTC.

The rearrangement links TRBV2 to TRBJ2-5; 8 nucleotides match TRBD1. Germline CDR1 and CDR2: SNHLY and FYNNEI. V gave up 11 bases and J gave up 2 bases; unmatched junction bases: 7. The CDR3 totals 13 residues. The CDR3 spells CAASRDRQETQYF. DNA of the CDR3: TGTGCCGCATCCCGGGACAGGCAAGAGACCCAGTACTTC.

The chain combines TRBV7-9 with TRBJ2-6; 8 positions agree with TRBD1. Trimming removed 2 bases from V and 0 bases from J; junction bases left unmatched: 9. The CDR3 covers 19 residues. Per germline, CDR1 SEHNR and CDR2 FQNEAQ (reference sequence). The CDR3 DNA is TGTGCCAGCAGCTTACCCAGGACAGGGAAAAGCTCTGGGGCCAACGTCCTGACTTTC. Amino acid sequence: CASSLPRTGKSSGANVLTF. The full variable domain, its missing parts supplied by reference TRBV7-9 and TRBJ2-6, is DTGVSQNPRHKITKRGQNVTFRCDPISEHNRLYWYRQTLGQGPEFLTYFQNEAQLEKSRLLSDRFSAERPKGSFSTLEIQRTEQGDSAMYLCASSLPRTGKSSGANVLTFGAGSRLTVL.

The V and J genes are TRBV14 and TRBJ2-4; D unresolved. Germline V gene sequence: CDR1 SGHDN, CDR2 FVKESK. This CDR3 is built from 14 residues. Trimming left V 3 bases short and J 6 bases short, with 12 bases between. The CDR3 is CASSHVLPPNIQYF. The CDR3 DNA reads as TGTGCCAGCAGCCATGTTCTACCCCCAAACATTCAGTACTTC.

The rearrangement uses TRBV7-9 and TRBJ2-3; D possibly corresponds to TRBD1 (5 bases). Per germline, CDR1 SEHNR and CDR2 FQNEAQ (reference sequence). This CDR3 has 15 amino acids. Trimming left V 1 base short and J 2 bases short, with 10 bases between. CDR3 DNA: TGTGCCAGCAGCTTAGATGTGACAGTCACAGATACGCAGTATTTT. Its protein product is CASSLDVTVTDTQYF.

The CDR3 DNA sequence: TGTGCCAGCAGCTTACAATCGAAGGGGCTGGAGACCCAGTACTTC. It encodes CASSLQSKGLETQYF. The V and J genes are TRBV11-2 and TRBJ2-5; possible D gene TRBD1, 5 bases. The CDR3 loop spans 15 amino acids. Germline CDR1 is SGHAT and CDR2 is FQNNGV. V was trimmed by 2 bases and J by 5 bases, leaving 15 bases between them.

V is TRBV2 and J is TRBJ2-1; 7 bases align to TRBD1. Germline loops: CDR1 SNHLY, CDR2 FYNNEI. The CDR3 totals 13 residues. V was pared by 10 bases and J by 7 bases, with 10 bases of the junction left unmatched. CDR3: CATGTAGGNEQFF. Here the CDR3 DNA reads TGTGCCACGGGGACAGCAGGGGGAAATGAGCAGTTCTTC.

J is TRBJ2-5 and V is TRBV2; D tentatively reads TRBD1 or TRBD2 (5 bases each). This CDR3 has 13 amino acids. V dropped 6 bases and J dropped 5 bases, with 13 bases sitting between them. Germline V lookup: CDR1 SNHLY, CDR2 FYNNEI. The CDR3 nucleotides read TGTGCCAGCAGAGGGACGTTGGGGGAGACCCAGTACTTC. It yields the protein CASRGTLGETQYF.

The genes are TRBV6-5 and TRBJ1-1; weak D call: TRBD1 (6 bases). V gave up 0 bases and J gave up 3 bases, with 11 bases separating them. CDR1 is MNHEY and CDR2 is SVGAGI in the germline V gene. The CDR3 runs 15 residues. This chain's CDR3 is CASSYSKTGDTEAFF. The CDR3 DNA sequence: TGTGCCAGCAGTTACTCGAAGACAGGTGACACTGAAGCTTTCTTT.

In its sample, this clone was seen once. V gene TRBV5-1 combines with J gene TRBJ1-2; the match to TRBD1 covers 7 bases. V was pared by 0 bases and J by 0 bases, with 5 bases of the junction left unmatched. The CDR3 covers 16 residues. Germline V CDR1 and CDR2: SGHRS, YFSETQ. The CDR3 here is CASSLGQGKPNYGYTF. CDR3 coding DNA: TGCGCCAGCAGCTTGGGACAGGGAAAACCTAACTATGGCTACACCTTC.

The chain combines TRBV10-1 with TRBJ1-6; D is unresolved. V lost 5 bases and J lost 0, with 20 bases in between. The CDR3 has 19 amino acids. CDR1 and CDR2 from the germline V gene are WNHNN and SYGVQD (reference sequence). The CDR3 loop is CASSCLWQAFSSYNSPLHF. The CDR3 region has the DNA TGCGCCAGCAGTTGCCTATGGCAGGCCTTCAGCTCCTATAATTCACCCCTCCACTTT.

CDR3 sequence: CATKDRAYTEAFF. Written as DNA, the CDR3 is TGTGCCACCAAGGACAGGGCGTACACTGAAGCTTTCTTT. J is TRBJ1-1 and V is TRBV10-3, with TRBD1 identical over 8 bases. The CDR3 has 13 residues. Unmatched junction bases numbered 7, after V lost 10 bases and J lost 3 bases. Per the germline V gene, CDR1 is ENHRY and CDR2 is SYGVKD.

J is TRBJ2-5 and V is TRBV30, with D uncertain. Trimming took off 1 base at V and 5 bases at J, with 14 bases between the two ends. Germline V gene sequence: CDR1 GTSNPN, CDR2 SVGIG (reference sequence). The CDR3 covers 14 residues. The CDR3 DNA reads as TGTGCCTGGAGTGACCGCAGGTTCGAGGAGACCCAGTACTTC. Amino acids: CAWSDRRFEETQYF.

The chain links TRBV28 to TRBJ1-4; no reliable D call. Per germline, CDR1 MDHEN and CDR2 SYDVKM. V lost 2 bases to trimming and J lost 11 bases, with 6 bases between them. The CDR3 runs to 11 residues. The CDR3 loop is CASSLTGKLFF. The CDR3 coding sequence is TGTGCCAGCAGTTTAACGGGGAAACTGTTTTTT.

This clone was seen more than once but under ten times. The chain is built from TRBV19 and TRBJ1-2; 9 nucleotides agree with TRBD1. Germline values: CDR1 LNHDA, CDR2 SQIVND (reference sequence). The CDR3 consists of 14 residues. V was pared by 3 bases and J by 8 bases, with 7 bases of the junction left unmatched. CDR3 sequence: CASSIGGQGSGYTF. CDR3 nucleotide sequence: TGTGCCAGTAGTATTGGGGGACAGGGATCCGGCTACACCTTC.

The genes are TRBV6-5 and TRBJ2-5; D is undetermined. The CDR3 has 15 amino acids. Germline CDR1 MNHEY, CDR2 SVGAGI. Trimming took off 7 bases at V and 0 bases at J, with 15 bases between the two ends. The CDR3 DNA sequence: TGTGCCAGCAAAACCGGGCAGACGTACCAAGAGACCCAGTACTTC. Its translation: CASKTGQTYQETQYF.

The chain has TRBV7-8 and TRBJ2-7, with D perhaps being TRBD1 or TRBD2 (5 bases each). V lost 1 base, J lost 7 bases, and 14 bases lay in between. The germline V gene has CDR1 SGHVS and CDR2 FQNEAQ. CDR3 length: 14 residues. The CDR3 coding sequence is TGTGCCAGCAGCTTAGTACTAGTAAAGGGGGAGCAGTACTTC. Protein sequence: CASSLVLVKGEQYF. Drawing the rest from reference TRBV7-8 and TRBJ2-7, the complete variable domain is GAGVSQSPRYKVAKRGQDVALRCDPISGHVSLFWYQQALGQGPEFLTYFQNEAQLDKSGLPSDRFFAERPEGSVSTLKIQRTQQEDSAVYLCASSLVLVKGEQYFGPGTRLTVT.

V gene TRBV30 combines with J gene TRBJ2-7, with TRBD1 as a possible D gene (5 bases). V dropped 5 bases and J dropped 7 bases, with 24 bases sitting between them. The germline CDR1 and CDR2 sequences are GTSNPN and SVGIG (reference sequence). The CDR3 has 15 amino acids. This CDR3 is CAWGGAGSFIREQYF. Written as DNA, the CDR3 is TGTGCCTGGGGTGGGGCAGGGTCTTTTATCCGGGAGCAGTACTTC.

The chain joins TRBV6-5 to TRBJ2-5, with 8 bases aligning to TRBD2. The CDR3 runs 13 residues. Per germline, CDR1 MNHEY and CDR2 SVGAGI. Trimming cost V 6 bases and J 5 bases; bases outside gene matches: 5. CDR3 protein: CASRRGGRETQYF. The CDR3 bases are TGTGCCAGCAGACGGGGGGGCCGTGAGACCCAGTACTTC.